This TCR beta chain was recovered during a study of PD-L1 blockade in urothelial cancer. About the study: Blood was evaluated 3 weeks (second dose) and 6 weeks after therapy began.

Comment on this clone: The antigen is not known.

Study-level points and caveats: Blood TCR clonality below the median before treatment was a predictor of better survival.

Profiled with immunoSEQ multiplex PCR; TCRdb holds only in-frame clones, not every one. The table shows about 42,000 clones, with roughly 86% occurring only once. Germline values: CDR1 MNHNS, CDR2 SASEGT. The ends lost 5 bases at V and 9 bases at J; junction bases unmatched: 7. The CDR3 extends over 12 amino acids. The receptor was isolated from an older man with urothelial cancer. This sequence joins TRBV6-1 and TRBJ2-7; 7 bases line up with TRBD1. The sample in question was PBMCs, obtained around atezolizumab (anti-PD-L1) treatment. DNA for the CDR3: TGTGCCAGCAGTTTGGACAGGTTGGGGCAGTACTTC. Amino acid sequence: CASSLDRLGQYF.